Shown below are 15 T cell receptor beta chains from a single sample sequenced in a study of blood T cell repertoires in COVID-19. Clones were read by immunoSEQ multiplex PCR, and TCRdb kept only the in-frame ones, dropping some. Of 68,000 or so clones listed, around 83% are singletons. The sample comprised peripheral blood. These receptor sequences come from a man aged 50-60 years with acute or convalescent COVID-19.

The chain employs TRBV7-9 and TRBJ1-2; 9 bases are a match to TRBD1. CDR1 SEHNR and CDR2 FQNEAQ come from the germline V gene (reference sequence). The CDR3 runs 14 residues. Trimming took 5 bases from V and 8 from J; bases not matched to a gene: 9. CDR3: CASSPLGQGGGYTF. Written as DNA, the CDR3 is TGTGCCAGCAGCCCCTTGGGACAGGGAGGCGGCTACACCTTC.

This clone was recorded a few times. The rearrangement links TRBV19 to TRBJ1-2, with D perhaps TRBD1 (5 bases). Trimming cost V 2 bases and J 6 bases, with 13 bases left between them. CDR1 is LNHDA, CDR2 SQIVND, per germline (reference sequence). This CDR3 is built from 14 residues. This chain's CDR3 is CASSIPQGGNGYTF. The CDR3 region has the DNA TGTGCCAGTAGTATACCGCAGGGAGGGAATGGCTACACCTTC.

CDR3 DNA: TGTGCCAGCAGCGACGGACAGGGGGCCAACGAGCAGTACTTC. This codes for CASSDGQGANEQYF. The chain joins TRBV27 to TRBJ2-7; 11 nucleotides align to TRBD1. Germline assignment: CDR1 MNHEY and CDR2 SMNVEV (reference sequence). J was trimmed by 5 bases and V by 6 bases; bases with no gene match: 6. CDR3 length: 14 residues.

This clone was picked up one time. The rearrangement joins TRBV21-1 to TRBJ1-2. TRBV21-1 is a pseudogene locus. This CDR3 region has 11 residues. In nucleotides, the CDR3 is TGTGCCAGCAGCCCCCGAGGAGGCTACACCTTC. As protein: CASSPRGGYTF.

The gene calls are TRBV3-1 (or the pseudogene TRBV3-2) and TRBJ2-1; 12 bases are a match to TRBD2. This CDR3 is 17 amino acids long. Trimming removed 1 base from V and 3 bases from J; junction bases left unmatched: 4. The germline gives CDR1 LGHDT, CDR2 YNNKEL (reference sequence). This CDR3 is CASSQGLAGADYNEQFF. CDR3 bases: TGTGCCAGCAGCCAAGGACTAGCGGGGGCCGACTACAATGAGCAGTTCTTC.

The rearrangement uses TRBV9 and TRBJ1-3; 9 bases match TRBD1. Unmatched junction bases numbered 4, after V lost 3 bases and J lost 0 bases. Germline CDR1 SGDLS, CDR2 YYNGEE. The CDR3 totals 16 residues. CDR3 sequence: CASSADRGASGNTIYF. As DNA, the CDR3 is TGTGCCAGCAGCGCGGACAGGGGCGCCTCTGGAAACACCATATATTTT. The complete variable domain, with remaining parts taken from reference TRBV9 and TRBJ1-3, reads DSGVTQTPKHLITATGQRVTLRCSPRSGDLSVYWYQQSLDQGLQFLIQYYNGEERAKGNILERFSAQQFPDLHSELNLSSLELGDSALYFCASSADRGASGNTIYFGEGSWLTVV.

The genes are TRBV9 and TRBJ2-5; D perhaps matches TRBD1 (6 bases). The V end lost 2 bases, the J end lost 3 bases, and 8 bases lay between the germline ends. The CDR3 has 13 residues. Germline V gene sequence: CDR1 SGDLS, CDR2 YYNGEE. Here the CDR3 reads CASSVGAEETQYF. The DNA for the CDR3 is TGTGCCAGCAGCGTGGGGGCCGAAGAGACCCAGTACTTC.

In DNA, the CDR3 is TGCGCCAGCAGCCTATCATCCCCGGGGACCCAGTACTTC. Protein sequence: CASSLSSPGTQYF. The rearrangement uses TRBV5-1 and TRBJ2-5; D call uncertain. V was clipped by 4 bases and J by 7 bases, with 14 bases between them. Germline V gives CDR1 SGHRS, CDR2 YFSETQ. The CDR3 loop spans 13 amino acids. Full variable domain (outside the CDR3, taken from reference TRBV5-1 and TRBJ2-5): KAGVTQTPRYLIKTRGQQVTLSCSPISGHRSVSWYQQTPGQGLQFLFEYFSETQRNKGNFPGRFSGRQFSNSRSEMNVSTLELGDSALYLCASSLSSPGTQYFGPGTRLLVL.

V usage is TRBV10-3 and J usage is TRBJ1-5; maybe TRBD1 (6 bases). The CDR3 has 12 residues. Germline assignment: CDR1 ENHRY and CDR2 SYGVKD. Deletions cut 6 bases from V and 5 bases from J, with 8 bases between. CDR3 sequence reads: CAISAGDQPQHF. CDR3 coding DNA: TGTGCCATCAGCGCAGGGGATCAGCCCCAGCATTTT.

The genes are TRBV6-5 and TRBJ2-7; 10 bases align to TRBD1. This CDR3 is 15 amino acids long. V shed 7 bases, J shed 3 bases, and the junction held 9 bases outside the gene matches. Germline loops: CDR1 MNHEY, CDR2 SVGAGI. CDR3 sequence (DNA): TGTGCCAGCACCAACCCGGGACAGGGGTTCTACGAGCAGTACTTC. Its translation is CASTNPGQGFYEQYF.

The chain uses TRBV7-3 and TRBJ2-3; 7 bases line up with TRBD1. From germline, CDR1 is SGHTA and CDR2 FQGTGA. With V trimmed by 5 bases and J by 2 bases, 10 bases remained unmatched. This CDR3 spans 16 amino acids. CDR3 nucleotides: TGTGCCAGCAGCCCGACCGGGACAGCCCCCACAGATACGCAGTATTTT. Translated: CASSPTGTAPTDTQYF.

The rearrangement uses TRBV10-3 and TRBJ2-2, with 10 nucleotides matching TRBD1. Losses at the gene ends were 6 bases for V and 2 bases for J; bases not matched to a gene: 3. Germline V lookup: CDR1 ENHRY, CDR2 SYGVKD. CDR3 length equals 15 residues. CDR3 residues: CAIRTGGINTGELFF. In nucleotides, the CDR3 is TGTGCCATCAGGACAGGGGGCATCAACACCGGGGAGCTGTTTTTT.

This chain uses TRBV19 with TRBJ1-1; TRBD1 might be the D (6 bases). Germline V lookup: CDR1 LNHDA, CDR2 SQIVND (reference sequence). This CDR3 is built from 15 residues. Trimming removed 5 bases at V and 6 bases at J, with 19 bases between. CDR3 DNA: TGTGCCAGTAGTGTCCTTTTGGGGGCTTGGGCTGAAGCTTTCTTT. Amino acid sequence: CASSVLLGAWAEAFF.

The chain combines TRBV6-4 with TRBJ2-1; 12 nucleotides align to TRBD2. CDR1 is MRHNA, CDR2 SNTAGT, per germline. V was pared by 6 bases and J by 8 bases, with 5 bases of the junction left unmatched. CDR3 length: 14 amino acids. The chain's CDR3 is CASSRLAGEDEQFF. The CDR3 nucleotides read TGTGCCAGCAGCCGACTAGCGGGGGAAGATGAGCAGTTCTTC.

V usage is TRBV18 and J usage is TRBJ1-6, with D perhaps matching TRBD1 (6 bases). Germline CDR1 KGHSH, CDR2 LQKENI. Deletions cut 4 bases from V and 5 bases from J, with 9 bases between. CDR3 length: 14 residues. CDR3 sequence (DNA): TGTGCCAGCTCACGGTCAGGGGATAATTCACCCCTCCACTTT. Translating gives CASSRSGDNSPLHF.